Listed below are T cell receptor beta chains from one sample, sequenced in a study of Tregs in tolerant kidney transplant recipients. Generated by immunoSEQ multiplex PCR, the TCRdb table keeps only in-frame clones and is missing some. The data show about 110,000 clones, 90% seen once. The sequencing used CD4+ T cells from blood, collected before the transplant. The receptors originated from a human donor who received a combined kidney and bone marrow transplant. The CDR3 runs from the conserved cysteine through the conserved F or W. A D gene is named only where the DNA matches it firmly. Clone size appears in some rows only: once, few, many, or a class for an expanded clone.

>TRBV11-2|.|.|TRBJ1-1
TGTGCCAGCAGCTTAGTTGGCCAGGGGCAGGGAAAAATTGAAGCTTTCTTT
CASSLVGQGQGKIEAFF
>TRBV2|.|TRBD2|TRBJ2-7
TGTGCCAGCAGTGAAGCGCGGGGGAGGGTCCCTACCGAGCAGTACTTC
CASSEARGRVPTEQYF
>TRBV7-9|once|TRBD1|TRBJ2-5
TGTGCCAGCAGCCTAACAGGGGGCCCCCAAGAGACCCAGTACTTC
CASSLTGGPQETQYF
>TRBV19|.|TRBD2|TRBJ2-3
TGTGCCAGTAGGAGGACTAGCGGGGGGACAGATACGCAGTATTTT
CASRRTSGGTDTQYF
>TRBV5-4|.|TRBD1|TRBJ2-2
TGTGCCAGCAGCTTCTCAGACAGGGGGATTACCGGGGAGCTGTTTTTT
CASSFSDRGITGELFF
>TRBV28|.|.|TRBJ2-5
TGTGCCAGCAGTTTGGTACAGCAAGAGACCCAGTACTTC
CASSLVQQETQYF
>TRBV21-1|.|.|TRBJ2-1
TGTGCCAGCACTGACAGGGAAGAGGCCTCCTACAATGAGCAGTTCTTC
CASTDREEASYNEQFF
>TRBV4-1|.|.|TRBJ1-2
TGCGCCAGCAGCCAAGAAGCGTTGGACAGCTATGGCTACACCTTC
CASSQEALDSYGYTF
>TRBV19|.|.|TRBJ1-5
TGTGCCAGTAGCGACCAGGGTGGCAATCAGCCCCAGCATTTT
CASSDQGGNQPQHF
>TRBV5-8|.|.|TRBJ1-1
TGTGCCAGCAGCCCTACAGGGATACCCATGAACACTGAAGCTTTCTTT
CASSPTGIPMNTEAFF
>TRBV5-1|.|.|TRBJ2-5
TGCGCCAGCAGCTTGGGTCACAGGGAGGAGACCCAGTACTTC
CASSLGHREETQYF
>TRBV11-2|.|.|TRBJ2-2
TGTGCCAGCAGCCTAACCGGGGAGCTGTTTTTT
CASSLTGELFF
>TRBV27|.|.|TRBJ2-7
TGTGCCAGCAGTATAAGGGGGTTCAGGTACGAGCAGTACTTC
CASSIRGFRYEQYF
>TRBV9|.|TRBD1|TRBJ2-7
TGTGCCAGCAGCCCAGGACAGGGGAACGACTACGAGCAGTACTTC
CASSPGQGNDYEQYF
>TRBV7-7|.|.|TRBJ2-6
TGTGCCAGCAGCCCCCGGGACTCTGGGGCCAACGTCCTGACTTTC
CASSPRDSGANVLTF
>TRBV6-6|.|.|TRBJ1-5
TGTGCCAGCAGTTACGATCAGGGAGGTCATCAGCCCCAGCATTTT
CASSYDQGGHQPQHF
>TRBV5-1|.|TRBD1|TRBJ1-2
TGCGCCAGCAGCAAGGAGACAGGGGGCTATGGCTACACCTTC
CASSKETGGYGYTF
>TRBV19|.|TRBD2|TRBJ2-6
TGTGCCAGTAGTCCCGGACTAGCGGTAGCTGGGGCCAACGTCCTGACTTTC
CASSPGLAVAGANVLTF
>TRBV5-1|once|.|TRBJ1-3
TGCGCCAGCAGCTTGGACAGGGCGGGCTCTGGAAACACCATATATTTT
CASSLDRAGSGNTIYF
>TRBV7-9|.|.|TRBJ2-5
TGTGCCAGCAGCTTAGCGGGGGGGCCAGAGACCCAGTACTTC
CASSLAGGPETQYF
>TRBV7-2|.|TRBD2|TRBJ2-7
TGTGCCAGCAGTAAACTGGGGGGGACCCTTTCCCTTTACGAGCAGTACTTC
CASSKLGGTLSLYEQYF
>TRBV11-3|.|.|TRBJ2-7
TGTGCCAGCAGCTTAGATATAGGGGGGCAGTACTTC
CASSLDIGGQYF
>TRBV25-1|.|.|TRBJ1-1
TGTGCCAGCAGTGAATGGAGAGAGAACACTGAAGCTTTCTTT
CASSEWRENTEAFF
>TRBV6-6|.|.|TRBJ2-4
TGTGCCAGCAGTTGGAGCGGTCTAACCAAAAACATTCAGTACTTC
CASSWSGLTKNIQYF
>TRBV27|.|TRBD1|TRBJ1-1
TGTGCCAGCAGCCGCACAGGGGTGGGCACTGAAGCTTTCTTT
CASSRTGVGTEAFF
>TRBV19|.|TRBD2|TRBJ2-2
TGTGCCAGTAGTATCCTAGCGGGCAACACCGGGGAGCTGTTTTTT
CASSILAGNTGELFF
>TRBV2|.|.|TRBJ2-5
TGTGCCAGCAGTGAAGTGGCCCCCGGGGGTTGGGAGACCCAGTACTTC
CASSEVAPGGWETQYF
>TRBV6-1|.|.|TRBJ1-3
TGTGCCAGCAGCCAACTGGGCCTGGGAAACACCATATATTTT
CASSQLGLGNTIYF
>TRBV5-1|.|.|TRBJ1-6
TGCGCCAGCAGCTTGGCTAGCACGCGGGGACCCCTCCACTTT
CASSLASTRGPLHF
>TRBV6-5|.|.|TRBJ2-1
TGTGCCAGCAGTTATGGCAGCGCCGAGTCGAGTGAGCAGTTCTTC
CASSYGSAESSEQFF
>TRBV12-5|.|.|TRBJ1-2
TGTGCTAGTGTCCTGAGGGGGTTACCTTGGGGCTACACCTTC
CASVLRGLPWGYTF
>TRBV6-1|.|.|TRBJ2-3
TGTGCCAGCAGTGAAGCTATACAGAGCACAGATACGCAGTATTTT
CASSEAIQSTDTQYF
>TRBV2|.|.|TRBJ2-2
TGTGCCAGCAGTGACAGGGAATTGGGGGAGCTGTTTTTT
CASSDRELGELFF
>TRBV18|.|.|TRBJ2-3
TGTGCCAGCTCACCTTTAGGGACTACAGATACGCAGTATTTT
CASSPLGTTDTQYF
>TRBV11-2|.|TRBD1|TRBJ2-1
TGTGCCAGCAGCTTGTTAGGGCAGGGGGTGGGAGAGCAGTTCTTC
CASSLLGQGVGEQFF
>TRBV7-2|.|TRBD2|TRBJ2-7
TGTGCCAGCAGCCTCAGATGGGACTACCACTCCTACGAGCAGTACTTC
CASSLRWDYHSYEQYF
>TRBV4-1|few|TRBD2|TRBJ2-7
TGCGCCAGCAGCCAAGAGGCTAGCGGGAGGGCCCGAAACGAGCAGTACTTC
CASSQEASGRARNEQYF
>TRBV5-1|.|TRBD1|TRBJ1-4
TGCGCCAGCAGCCCCGGACAGGTCACAACTAATGAAAAACTGTTTTTT
CASSPGQVTTNEKLFF
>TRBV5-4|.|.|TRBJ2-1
TGTGCCAGCAGCCGAACCGCCAGCTACAATGAGCAGTTCTTC
CASSRTASYNEQFF
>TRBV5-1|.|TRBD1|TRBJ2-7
TGCGCCAGCAGCCCCCCGGACAGGTTTTCCTACGAGCAGTACTTC
CASSPPDRFSYEQYF
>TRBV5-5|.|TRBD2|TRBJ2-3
TGTGCCAGCAGCTTGCGTACTAGCGGGAGACCAGATACGCAGTATTTT
CASSLRTSGRPDTQYF
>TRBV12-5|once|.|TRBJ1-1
TGTGCTAGTGCCCGCGGGGGCGCGAACACTGAAGCTTTCTTT
CASARGGANTEAFF
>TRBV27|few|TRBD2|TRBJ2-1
TGTGCCAGCAGACCGGCGAGACTAGCGGGCGGCTACAATGAGCAGTTCTTC
CASRPARLAGGYNEQFF
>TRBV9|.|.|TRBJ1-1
TGTGCCAGCAGCGTAGAAACAGGCCTGAACACTGAAGCTTTCTTT
CASSVETGLNTEAFF
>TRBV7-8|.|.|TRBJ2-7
TGTGCCAGCAGCTTCGTCAGGTCCTACGAGCAGTACTTC
CASSFVRSYEQYF